This entry concerns a single T cell receptor (beta chain). Original processing notes: Amplification of reference gene primers was used by the study to estimate nucleated cell counts. Sequenced by immunoSEQ multiplex PCR; TCRdb stores in-frame clones only, minus some. That table is the source of V, J and clone size, and D and trimming were worked out from the DNA. The sample has approximately 140,000 clones; roughly 84% are singletons. This record belongs to a study of blood T cell repertoires in COVID-19. In the study overall: Samples taken during acute and convalescent COVID-19 were collected in the United States, Italy and Spain. From T cells, B-cell-depleted T cells, or PBMCs came the material, which was cDNA or gDNA.

CDR3 size: 16 residues. V dropped 4 bases and J dropped 3; count of bases not matched to a gene: 3. The germline V gene encodes CDR1 SGHDT and CDR2 YYEEEE. The TCR comes from a human donor in a cohort sampled during active COVID-19. This chain links TRBV5-6 with TRBJ2-2, with 13 bases matching TRBD2. The sequencing sample was made of peripheral blood. The CDR3 DNA reads as TGTGCCAGCAGCCTCGGGACTAGCGGGGACACCGGGGAGCTGTTTTTT. Its translation is CASSLGTSGDTGELFF.